A single sample is the source of the 24 T cell receptor beta chains below, sequenced in a study of shared clonotypes between healthy human individuals. Naive CD8 cells, CD45RO-negative and positively selected for CCR7, excluded terminally differentiated effector memory CD45RA+ cells. Profiled with immunoSEQ multiplex PCR; TCRdb holds only in-frame clones, not every one. Of 550,000 to 600,000 clones listed, roughly 98% were seen once; the top ten hold 0.3%. Input material: naive CD8+ T cells sorted from blood. The receptors come from a man in his thirties or forties in good health.

The rearrangement uses TRBV27 and TRBJ2-2; the D is unclear. V was trimmed by 5 bases and J by 6 bases, leaving 16 bases between them. The CDR3 extends over 15 amino acids. The germline CDR1 and CDR2 sequences are MNHEY and SMNVEV (reference sequence). CDR3 nucleotide sequence: TGTGCCAGCAGTCCAGCAATGGTTTCTGCCGGGGAGCTGTTTTTT. Protein: CASSPAMVSAGELFF.

As DNA, the CDR3 is TGTGCCAGCAGTTCCCACCAGACAGGCGGACTAGCGGGAGTCTCCTACGAGCAGTACTTC. This encodes CASSSHQTGGLAGVSYEQYF. The V gene is TRBV27, the J gene TRBJ2-7; 13 bases are shared with TRBD2. The CDR3 totals 20 residues. Germline CDR1 MNHEY, CDR2 SMNVEV (reference sequence). V was pared by 4 bases and J by 0 bases, with 15 bases of the junction left unmatched.

The V and J genes are TRBV28 and TRBJ2-3; D gene ambiguous. The germline V gene encodes CDR1 MDHEN and CDR2 SYDVKM. Between the trimmed V and J ends, which lost 3 bases and 2 bases, there was a span of 15 bases. The CDR3 has 16 amino acids. The CDR3 region has the DNA TGTGCCAGCAGTTTTGAGGACCAAAGGGACACAGATACGCAGTATTTT. This sequence encodes CASSFEDQRDTDTQYF.

V and J are TRBV5-1 and TRBJ2-5; D gene unclear. Germline CDR1 SGHRS, CDR2 YFSETQ. Trimming pared 1 base from V and 1 base from J, leaving 11 bases between. The CDR3 has 15 amino acids. CDR3 DNA sequence: TGCGCCAGCAGCTTGACGGCAACTTCCCAAGAGACCCAGTACTTC. Translation: CASSLTATSQETQYF.

This sequence joins TRBV7-9 and TRBJ2-5; TRBD1 is a possible D gene (5 bases). This CDR3 comprises 14 residues. Trimming shortened V by 3 bases and J by 2 bases, and 10 bases separated the two germline ends. Germline V gives CDR1 SEHNR, CDR2 FQNEAQ (reference sequence). The CDR3 DNA reads TGTGCCAGCAGCTTGTCTCGGACACAAGAGACCCAGTACTTC. Translated, it gives CASSLSRTQETQYF.

V is TRBV4-1 and J is TRBJ2-1; D might be TRBD1 (6 bases). Trimming removed 5 bases at V and 5 bases at J, with 25 bases between. This CDR3 spans 18 amino acids. Germline CDR1 reads MGHRA; CDR2 reads YSYEKL. The CDR3 here is CASSYWKVDRSMDNEQFF. The CDR3 region has the DNA TGCGCCAGCAGCTACTGGAAGGTTGACAGGAGTATGGACAATGAGCAGTTCTTC.

The CDR3 region is CASSFGRDNQPQHF. The CDR3 DNA sequence: TGTGCCAGCAGCTTTGGACGAGACAATCAGCCCCAGCATTTT. This rearrangement joins TRBV5-5 to TRBJ1-5; no clear D gene. Trimming left V 2 bases short and J 3 bases short, with 9 bases between. The CDR3 has 14 residues. Germline CDR1 is SGHKS and CDR2 is YYEKEE (reference sequence).

The chain employs TRBV27 and TRBJ2-7; 9 nucleotides agree with TRBD1. The CDR3 sequence is 15 residues long. V was clipped by 2 bases and J by 5 bases; unmatched bases: 7. Germline V lookup: CDR1 MNHEY, CDR2 SMNVEV (reference sequence). The CDR3 here is CASSLRDRGSNEQYF. CDR3 bases: TGTGCCAGCAGTTTACGAGACAGGGGGTCTAACGAGCAGTACTTC.

For this clone: This CDR3 is also generated by other DNA sequences in the sample. V gene TRBV27 combines with J gene TRBJ2-7; 7 nucleotides line up with TRBD2. CDR1 is MNHEY, CDR2 SMNVEV, per germline (reference sequence). The length of the CDR3 is 14 residues. Trimming took 3 bases from V and 0 from J; bases not matched to a gene: 2. The CDR3 DNA reads TGTGCCAGCAGTTTCAGCGGGACCTCCTACGAGCAGTACTTC. Its protein product is CASSFSGTSYEQYF.

The rearrangement uses TRBV7-9 and TRBJ2-3; TRBD2 aligns across 10 bases. The CDR3 is 17 amino acids. Germline CDR1 is SEHNR and CDR2 is FQNEAQ (reference sequence). J gave up 4 bases and V 5 bases, and 12 bases lay outside the gene matches. The CDR3 DNA reads TGTGCCAGCAGCCCCCGCCTGGCTAGCGGGAGTTCAGATACGCAGTATTTT. Translation: CASSPRLASGSSDTQYF.

This chain links TRBV10-3 with TRBJ2-7, with D possibly TRBD2 on 5 matching bases. The V end was cut by 4 bases, the J end by 2 bases, with 18 bases between. The CDR3 consists of 16 residues. The germline gives CDR1 ENHRY, CDR2 SYGVKD. CDR3 amino acids: CAISGSWRVTTYEQYF. CDR3 bases: TGTGCCATCAGTGGTTCCTGGCGGGTGACGACCTACGAGCAGTACTTC.

The chain couples TRBV4-1 to TRBJ2-3; D remains unclear. The V end was cut by 0 bases, the J end by 2 bases, with 9 bases between. Germline CDR1 and CDR2: MGHRA and YSYEKL. This CDR3 spans 15 amino acids. CDR3 loop: CASSQDPGVTDTQYF. CDR3 sequence (DNA): TGCGCCAGCAGCCAAGATCCAGGCGTCACAGATACGCAGTATTTT.

This chain uses TRBV6-1 with TRBJ1-5; the D gene is possibly TRBD1 (6 bases). CDR1 is MNHNS, CDR2 SASEGT, per germline. V shed 2 bases and J shed 7 bases, with 12 bases lying between them. This CDR3 region has 14 residues. The CDR3 region is CASSELGGGQPQHF. CDR3 in DNA: TGTGCCAGCAGTGAACTGGGGGGCGGGCAGCCCCAGCATTTT.

The CDR3 is CSVEDPTVYNEQFF. In nucleotides, the CDR3 is TGCAGCGTTGAAGATCCGACGGTATACAATGAGCAGTTCTTC. This chain links TRBV29-1 with TRBJ2-1; D is ambiguous. CDR1 is SQVTM and CDR2 is ANQGSEA in the germline V gene. The CDR3 runs to 14 residues. The V gene lost 0 bases and the J gene lost 4 bases, with 10 bases spanning the gap.

The chain recombines TRBV5-4 with TRBJ1-2; TRBD1 is a possible D gene (5 bases). Germline lookup yields CDR1 SGHNT and CDR2 YYREEE (reference sequence). Trimming stripped 4 bases from V and 6 bases from J, with 16 bases between. The CDR3 spans 14 residues. The CDR3 loop is CASSLAGDINGYTF. CDR3 sequence (DNA): TGTGCCAGCAGCCTAGCGGGGGATATCAATGGCTACACCTTC. The variable domain in full, with the rest retrieved from reference TRBV5-4 and TRBJ1-2, is ETGVTQSPTHLIKTRGQQVTLRCSSQSGHNTVSWYQQALGQGPQFIFQYYREEENGRGNFPPRFSGLQFPNYSSELNVNALELDDSALYLCASSLAGDINGYTFGSGTRLTVV.

V gene TRBV9 combines with J gene TRBJ2-1; a possible D gene is TRBD2 (5 bases). Per germline, CDR1 SGDLS and CDR2 YYNGEE. V lost 6 bases and J lost 4, with 17 bases in between. The CDR3 has 15 amino acids. In DNA, the CDR3 is TGTGCCAGCACCGAGGCCGGAGCGGCGTACAATGAGCAGTTCTTC. This codes for CASTEAGAAYNEQFF.

The gene calls are TRBV6-5 and TRBJ2-5; 8 positions match TRBD1. V gave up 6 bases and J gave up 1 base; unmatched junction bases: 4. The CDR3 has 14 amino acids. CDR1 is MNHEY and CDR2 is SVGAGI in the germline V gene. This CDR3 is CASRPTGGQETQYF. In nucleotides, the CDR3 is TGTGCCAGCAGACCCACAGGGGGCCAAGAGACCCAGTACTTC.

The rearrangement links TRBV7-2 to TRBJ2-7; 10 bases are shared with TRBD2. Germline CDR1 is SGHTA and CDR2 is FQGNSA. The CDR3 has 15 amino acids. J gave up 3 bases and V 6 bases, and 8 bases lay outside the gene matches. The CDR3 DNA reads as TGTGCCAGCAGAGACGGGGCTAGCGGGAGCTACGAGCAGTACTTC. This translates into CASRDGASGSYEQYF.

The CDR3 bases are TGTGCCAGCACTCCAGGGTCTAACTATGGCTACACCTTC. Encoded protein: CASTPGSNYGYTF. The rearrangement uses TRBV9 and TRBJ1-2; TRBD1 might be the D (5 bases). The CDR3 sequence is 13 residues long. Trimming removed 6 bases at V and 0 bases at J, with 9 bases between. Germline V lookup: CDR1 SGDLS, CDR2 YYNGEE.

V is TRBV27 and J is TRBJ2-1; TRBD2 matches 8 bases. The V gene's germline CDR1 is MNHEY and CDR2 SMNVEV (reference sequence). Unmatched junction bases numbered 7, after V lost 3 bases and J lost 3 bases. The CDR3 spans 16 residues. CDR3 in amino acids: CASSFIAGRVYNEQFF. The CDR3 DNA is TGTGCCAGCAGTTTTATAGCGGGAAGGGTCTACAATGAGCAGTTCTTC.

This CDR3 reads CASSFGPGTDEQYF. Written as DNA, the CDR3 is TGTGCCAGCAGCTTCGGACCCGGGACCGACGAGCAGTACTTC. This chain uses TRBV7-6 with TRBJ2-7; the D gene could be TRBD1 or TRBD2 (5 bases each). Germline lookup yields CDR1 SGHVS and CDR2 FNYEAQ. Trimming shortened V by 3 bases and J by 5 bases, and 14 bases separated the two germline ends. There are 14 residues in the CDR3.

The chain links TRBV11-2 to TRBJ2-7, with 16 nucleotides matching TRBD2. This CDR3 is 17 amino acids long. Germline trimming cut 5 bases from V and 5 bases from J; bases unmatched to any gene: 9. Germline V gene data show CDR1 as SGHAT and CDR2 as FQNNGV. The CDR3 is CASSTGTSGRAYHEQYF. The CDR3 bases are TGTGCCAGCAGCACCGGGACTAGCGGGAGGGCCTACCACGAGCAGTACTTC.

V is TRBV7-6 and J is TRBJ2-7, with 7 bases identical to TRBD1. The CDR3 is made up of 15 amino acids. J was trimmed by 2 bases and V by 5 bases; bases with no gene match: 9. Germline lookup yields CDR1 SGHVS and CDR2 FNYEAQ. Here the CDR3 reads CASSPRTGAAYEQYF. As DNA, the CDR3 is TGTGCCAGCAGCCCCCGGACAGGTGCGGCCTACGAGCAGTACTTC. Complete variable domain (other parts from reference TRBV7-6 and TRBJ2-7): GAGVSQSPRYKVTKRGQDVALRCDPISGHVSLYWYRQALGQGPEFLTYFNYEAQQDKSGLPNDRFSAERPEGSISTLTIQRTEQRDSAMYRCASSPRTGAAYEQYFGPGTRLTVT.

The rearrangement uses TRBV6-6 and TRBJ2-1, with TRBD2 matching over 8 bases. V was pared by 0 bases and J by 7 bases, with 8 bases of the junction left unmatched. Germline CDR1 is MNHNY and CDR2 is SVGAGI (reference sequence). The CDR3 totals 16 residues. CDR3 sequence: CASSYSVGRAGNEQFF. CDR3 in DNA: TGTGCCAGCAGTTACTCTGTCGGGAGGGCCGGGAATGAGCAGTTCTTC.